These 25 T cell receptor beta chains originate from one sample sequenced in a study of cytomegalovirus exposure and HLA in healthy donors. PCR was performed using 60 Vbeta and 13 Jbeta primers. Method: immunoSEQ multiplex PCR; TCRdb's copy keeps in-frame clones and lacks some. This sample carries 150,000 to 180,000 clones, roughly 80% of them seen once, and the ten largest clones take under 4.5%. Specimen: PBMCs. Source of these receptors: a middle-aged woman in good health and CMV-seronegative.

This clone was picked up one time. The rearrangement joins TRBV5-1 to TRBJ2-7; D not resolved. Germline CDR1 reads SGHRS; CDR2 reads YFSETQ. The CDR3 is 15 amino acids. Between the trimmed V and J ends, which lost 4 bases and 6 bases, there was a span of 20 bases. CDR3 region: CASSLFPGDPGEQYF. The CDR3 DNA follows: TGCGCCAGCAGCCTCTTTCCGGGTGATCCGGGCGAGCAGTACTTC.

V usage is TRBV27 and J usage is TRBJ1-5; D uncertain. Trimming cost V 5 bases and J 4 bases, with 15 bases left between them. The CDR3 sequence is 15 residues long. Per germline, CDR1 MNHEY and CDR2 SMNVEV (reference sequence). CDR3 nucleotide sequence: TGTGCCAGCAGTCCTACAGTGACCACTAATCAGCCCCAGCATTTT. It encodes CASSPTVTTNQPQHF.

CDR3 bases: TGTGCCAGCAGTCCCGGGACAGGGAATAATTCACCCCTCCACTTT. The encoded protein is CASSPGTGNNSPLHF. The rearrangement uses TRBV28 and TRBJ1-6, with TRBD1 matching 9 bases. This CDR3 has 15 residues. Per germline, CDR1 MDHEN and CDR2 SYDVKM. V was clipped by 5 bases and J by 5 bases; unmatched bases: 4.

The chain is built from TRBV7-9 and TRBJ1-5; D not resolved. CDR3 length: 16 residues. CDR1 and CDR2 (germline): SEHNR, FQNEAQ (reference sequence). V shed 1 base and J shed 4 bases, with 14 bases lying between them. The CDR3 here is CASSLGAGSLNQPQHF. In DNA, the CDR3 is TGTGCCAGCAGCTTAGGGGCGGGGTCTCTTAATCAGCCCCAGCATTTT.

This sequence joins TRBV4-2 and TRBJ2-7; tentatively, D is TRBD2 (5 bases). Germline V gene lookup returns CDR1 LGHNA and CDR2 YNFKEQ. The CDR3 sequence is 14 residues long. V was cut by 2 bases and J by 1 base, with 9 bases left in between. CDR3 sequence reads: CASSQLGLSYEQYF. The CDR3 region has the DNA TGTGCCAGCAGCCAACTTGGACTTTCCTACGAGCAGTACTTC.

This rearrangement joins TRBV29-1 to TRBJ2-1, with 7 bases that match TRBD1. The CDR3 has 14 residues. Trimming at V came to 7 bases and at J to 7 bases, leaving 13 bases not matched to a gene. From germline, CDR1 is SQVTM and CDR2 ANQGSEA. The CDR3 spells CSAEGQIKENEQFF. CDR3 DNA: TGCAGCGCCGAGGGACAGATAAAGGAGAATGAGCAGTTCTTC.

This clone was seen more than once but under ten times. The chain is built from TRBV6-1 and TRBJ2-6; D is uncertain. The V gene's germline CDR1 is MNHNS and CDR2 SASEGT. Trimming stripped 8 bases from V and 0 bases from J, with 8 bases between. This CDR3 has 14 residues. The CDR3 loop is CASEPSSGANVLTF. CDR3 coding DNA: TGTGCCAGCGAACCGAGCTCTGGGGCCAACGTCCTGACTTTC.

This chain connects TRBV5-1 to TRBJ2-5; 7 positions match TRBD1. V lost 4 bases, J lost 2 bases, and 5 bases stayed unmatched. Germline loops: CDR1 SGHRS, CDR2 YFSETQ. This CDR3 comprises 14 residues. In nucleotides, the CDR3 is TGCGCCAGCAGCCCGGGACAGTCGCAAGAGACCCAGTACTTC. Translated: CASSPGQSQETQYF.

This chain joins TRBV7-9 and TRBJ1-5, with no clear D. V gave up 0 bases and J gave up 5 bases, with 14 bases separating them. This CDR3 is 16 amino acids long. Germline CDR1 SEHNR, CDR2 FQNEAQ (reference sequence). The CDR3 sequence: CASSLAGTHVDQPQHF. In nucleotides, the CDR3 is TGTGCCAGCAGCTTAGCGGGCACGCACGTGGATCAGCCCCAGCATTTT. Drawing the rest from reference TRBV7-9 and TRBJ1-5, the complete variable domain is DTGVSQNPRHKITKRGQNVTFRCDPISEHNRLYWYRQTLGQGPEFLTYFQNEAQLEKSRLLSDRFSAERPKGSFSTLEIQRTEQGDSAMYLCASSLAGTHVDQPQHFGDGTRLSIL.

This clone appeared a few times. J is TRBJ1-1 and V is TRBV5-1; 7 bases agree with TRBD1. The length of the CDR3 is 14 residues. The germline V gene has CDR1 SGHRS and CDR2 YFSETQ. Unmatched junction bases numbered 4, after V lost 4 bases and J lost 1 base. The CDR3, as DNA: TGCGCCAGCAGCGAGGGACAGACGAACACTGAAGCTTTCTTT. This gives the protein CASSEGQTNTEAFF.

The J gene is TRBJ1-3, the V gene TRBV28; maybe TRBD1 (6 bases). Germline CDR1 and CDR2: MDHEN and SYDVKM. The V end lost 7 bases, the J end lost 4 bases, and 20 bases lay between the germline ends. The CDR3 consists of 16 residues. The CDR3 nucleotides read TGTGCCAGCACCTCGGGACATGTTTCTCTGGGAAACACCATATATTTT. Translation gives CASTSGHVSLGNTIYF.

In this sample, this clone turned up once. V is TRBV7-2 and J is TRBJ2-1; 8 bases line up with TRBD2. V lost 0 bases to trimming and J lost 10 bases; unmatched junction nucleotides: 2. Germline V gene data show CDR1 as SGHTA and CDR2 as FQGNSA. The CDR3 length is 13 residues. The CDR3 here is CASSLASSGEQFF. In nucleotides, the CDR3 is TGTGCCAGCAGCTTAGCCTCTAGCGGGGAGCAGTTCTTC.

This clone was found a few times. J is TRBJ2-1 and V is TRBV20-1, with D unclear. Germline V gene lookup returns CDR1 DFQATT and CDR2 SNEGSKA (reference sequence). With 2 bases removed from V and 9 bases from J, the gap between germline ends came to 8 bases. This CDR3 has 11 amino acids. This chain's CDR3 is CSARLGGEQFF. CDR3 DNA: TGCAGTGCTAGATTAGGCGGTGAGCAGTTCTTC.

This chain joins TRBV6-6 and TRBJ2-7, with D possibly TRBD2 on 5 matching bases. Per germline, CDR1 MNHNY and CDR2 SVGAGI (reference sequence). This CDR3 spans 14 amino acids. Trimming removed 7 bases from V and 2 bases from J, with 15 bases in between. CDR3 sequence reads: CASTQAWRTYEQYF. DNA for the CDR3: TGTGCCAGCACTCAAGCTTGGAGGACCTACGAGCAGTACTTC.

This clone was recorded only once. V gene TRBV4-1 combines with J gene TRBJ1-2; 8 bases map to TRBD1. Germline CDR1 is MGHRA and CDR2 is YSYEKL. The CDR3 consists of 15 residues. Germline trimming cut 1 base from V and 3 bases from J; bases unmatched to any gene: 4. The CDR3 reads CASSQGTGSHYGYTF. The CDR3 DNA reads TGCGCCAGCAGCCAAGGGACAGGGAGCCACTATGGCTACACCTTC.

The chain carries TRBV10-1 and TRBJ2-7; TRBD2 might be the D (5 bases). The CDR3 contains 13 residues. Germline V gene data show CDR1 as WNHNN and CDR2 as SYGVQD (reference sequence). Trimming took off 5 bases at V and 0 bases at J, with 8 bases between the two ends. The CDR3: CASSPGISYEQYF. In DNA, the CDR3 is TGCGCCAGCAGTCCGGGAATCTCCTACGAGCAGTACTTC.

The CDR3 loop is CASSQESGVTTGRNTIYF. The CDR3 DNA follows: TGCGCCAGCAGCCAAGAATCGGGGGTAACCACGGGGAGAAACACCATATATTTT. The V call is TRBV4-1, the J call TRBJ1-3, with a tentative D call TRBD1 (5 bases). The V end was cut by 0 bases, the J end by 5 bases, with 20 bases between. CDR1 and CDR2 from the germline V gene are MGHRA and YSYEKL. The CDR3 covers 18 residues.

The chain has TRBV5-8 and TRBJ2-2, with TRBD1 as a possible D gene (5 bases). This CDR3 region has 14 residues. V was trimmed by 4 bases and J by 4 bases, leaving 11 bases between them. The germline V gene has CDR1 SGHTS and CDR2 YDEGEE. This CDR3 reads CASSMIRGTGELFF. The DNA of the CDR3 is TGTGCCAGCAGCATGATAAGGGGCACCGGGGAGCTGTTTTTT.

The CDR3 nucleotides are TGTGCCAGCAGTTCAGCGAGCGGGGCACGATACGAGCAGTACTTC. It yields the protein CASSSASGARYEQYF. This chain uses TRBV6-6 with TRBJ2-7, with 7 bases matching TRBD2. The germline V gene has CDR1 MNHNY and CDR2 SVGAGI (reference sequence). The junction had 10 bases not matched to a gene; V was cut back by 4 bases and J by 4 bases. CDR3 length: 15 amino acids.

CDR3 sequence: CASRYGTGWEKLFF. The DNA of the CDR3 is TGTGCCAGCAGATACGGGACAGGTTGGGAAAAACTGTTTTTT. The chain couples TRBV28 to TRBJ1-4, with TRBD1 matching 8 bases. Germline V gene data show CDR1 as MDHEN and CDR2 as SYDVKM. J was trimmed by 8 bases and V by 6 bases; bases with no gene match: 8. The CDR3 has 14 amino acids.

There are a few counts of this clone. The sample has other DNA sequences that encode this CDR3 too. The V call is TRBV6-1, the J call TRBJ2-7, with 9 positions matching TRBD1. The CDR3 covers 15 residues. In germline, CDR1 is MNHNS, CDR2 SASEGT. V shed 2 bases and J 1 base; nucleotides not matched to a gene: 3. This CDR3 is CASSEKGTGSYEQYF. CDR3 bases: TGTGCCAGCAGTGAAAAGGGGACAGGGTCCTACGAGCAGTACTTC.

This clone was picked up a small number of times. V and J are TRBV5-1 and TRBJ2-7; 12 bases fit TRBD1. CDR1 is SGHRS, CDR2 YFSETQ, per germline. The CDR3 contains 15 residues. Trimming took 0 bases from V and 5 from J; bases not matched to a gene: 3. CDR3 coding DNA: TGCGCCAGCAGCTTGGAAGGGACAGGGGGCGACGAGCAGTACTTC. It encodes CASSLEGTGGDEQYF.

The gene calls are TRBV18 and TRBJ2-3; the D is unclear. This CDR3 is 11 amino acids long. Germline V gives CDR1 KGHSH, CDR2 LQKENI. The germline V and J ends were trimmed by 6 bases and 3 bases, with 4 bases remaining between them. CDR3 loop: CASSPTDTQYF. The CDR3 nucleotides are TGTGCCAGCTCCCCGACAGATACGCAGTATTTT.

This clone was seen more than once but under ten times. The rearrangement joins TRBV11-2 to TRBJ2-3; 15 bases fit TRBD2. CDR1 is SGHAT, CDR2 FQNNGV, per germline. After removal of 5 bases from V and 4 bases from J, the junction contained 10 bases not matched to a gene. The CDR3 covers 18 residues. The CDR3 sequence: CASSPRTSGGDVADTQYF. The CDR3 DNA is TGTGCCAGCAGCCCCCGGACTAGCGGGGGGGATGTGGCAGATACGCAGTATTTT.

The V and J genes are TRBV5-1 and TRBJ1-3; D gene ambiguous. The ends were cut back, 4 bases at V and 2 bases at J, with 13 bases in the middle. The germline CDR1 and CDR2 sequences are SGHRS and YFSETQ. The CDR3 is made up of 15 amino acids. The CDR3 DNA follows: TGCGCCAGCAGCCCGGACGGACTGACTGGAAACACCATATATTTT. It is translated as CASSPDGLTGNTIYF.